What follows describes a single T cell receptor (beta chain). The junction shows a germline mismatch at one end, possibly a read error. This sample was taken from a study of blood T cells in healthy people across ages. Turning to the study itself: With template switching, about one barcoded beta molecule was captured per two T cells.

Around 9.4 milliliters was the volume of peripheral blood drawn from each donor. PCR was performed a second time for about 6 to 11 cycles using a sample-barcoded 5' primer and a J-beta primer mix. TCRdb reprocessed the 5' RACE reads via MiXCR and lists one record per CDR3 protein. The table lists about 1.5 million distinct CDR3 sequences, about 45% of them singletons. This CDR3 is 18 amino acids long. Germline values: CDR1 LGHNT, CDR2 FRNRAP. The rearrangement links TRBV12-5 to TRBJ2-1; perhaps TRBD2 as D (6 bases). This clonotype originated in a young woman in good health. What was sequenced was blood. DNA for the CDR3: TGTACTAGTGGTTGGGGACGGACTTCGACTAGGGACTACAATGAGCAGTTCTTC. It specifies CTSGWGRTSTRDYNEQFF.